Each of the 6 T cell receptor beta chains below was sequenced from the same sample in a study of beta chain features in type 1 diabetes. Study-level points and caveats: Shorter TCRB CDR3s, moderately but significantly so, were found in Type 1 diabetes patients in all four CD4+ subsets.

No antigen has been identified for these receptors. Sequencing targeted expressed TCRB transcripts, as all isolated RNA had been reverse transcribed. The data were produced by immunoSEQ multiplex PCR, yet TCRdb's version contains in-frame clones alone and is incomplete. The sample lists approximately 52,000 clones; 60% to 70% were seen once. Sequenced input: stem cell memory CD4+ T cells from blood. These receptor sequences come from a woman aged 25-40 years with type 1 diabetes.

This chain joins TRBV15 and TRBJ2-3; 12 positions match TRBD1. CDR1 is LNHNV and CDR2 is YYDKDF in the germline V gene (reference sequence). Trimming cost V 8 bases and J 3 bases; bases outside gene matches: 6. The CDR3 contains 15 residues. In DNA, the CDR3 is TGTGCCACCGACCCGGGACAGGGGGCGACAGATACGCAGTATTTT. This sequence encodes CATDPGQGATDTQYF.

This clone has more than one count but fewer than ten. V is TRBV6-5 and J is TRBJ2-1; 7 bases fit TRBD2. The length of the CDR3 is 14 residues. Looked up from germline, CDR1 is MNHEY and CDR2 is SVGAGI. Trimming cost V 1 base and J 13 bases; bases outside gene matches: 10. The CDR3: CASSYFAAGVDQFF. The CDR3, as DNA: TGTGCCAGCAGTTACTTTGCCGCGGGAGTGGACCAGTTCTTC.

The J gene is TRBJ2-5, the V gene TRBV18, with D hard to call. The CDR3 is made up of 12 amino acids. Germline CDR1 KGHSH, CDR2 LQKENI. Trimming pared 4 bases from V and 0 bases from J, leaving 3 bases between. In nucleotides, the CDR3 is TGTGCCAGCTCACGAGACCAAGAGACCCAGTACTTC. Its protein is CASSRDQETQYF.

The chain recombines TRBV15 with TRBJ2-1, with TRBD1 matching over 7 bases. Germline V gives CDR1 LNHNV, CDR2 YYDKDF (reference sequence). V dropped 0 bases and J dropped 8; count of bases not matched to a gene: 1. The CDR3 is 13 residues long. For the CDR3, the DNA is TGTGCCACCAGCAGAGATCAGGGGGATGAGCAGTTCTTC. This gives the protein CATSRDQGDEQFF.

This clone was recorded a few times. The chain links TRBV7-2 to TRBJ2-1, with 8 bases identical to TRBD2. The junction had 15 bases not matched to a gene; V was cut back by 4 bases and J by 7 bases. This CDR3 contains 17 residues. Germline CDR1 is SGHTA and CDR2 is FQGNSA. CDR3 sequence: CASSWRWVSGISNEQFF. CDR3 nucleotide sequence: TGTGCCAGCAGCTGGCGGTGGGTTAGCGGGATTTCGAATGAGCAGTTCTTC.

The V and J genes are TRBV25-1 and TRBJ2-4, with 7 bases matching TRBD1. The CDR3 contains 16 residues. The germline gives CDR1 MGHDK, CDR2 SYGVNS. The V segment lost 5 bases and the J segment 1 base; nucleotides outside the gene matches: 8. The CDR3 sequence: CASSSSTGKAKNIQYF. Written as DNA, the CDR3 is TGTGCCAGCAGTTCGTCGACAGGGAAGGCCAAAAACATTCAGTACTTC.